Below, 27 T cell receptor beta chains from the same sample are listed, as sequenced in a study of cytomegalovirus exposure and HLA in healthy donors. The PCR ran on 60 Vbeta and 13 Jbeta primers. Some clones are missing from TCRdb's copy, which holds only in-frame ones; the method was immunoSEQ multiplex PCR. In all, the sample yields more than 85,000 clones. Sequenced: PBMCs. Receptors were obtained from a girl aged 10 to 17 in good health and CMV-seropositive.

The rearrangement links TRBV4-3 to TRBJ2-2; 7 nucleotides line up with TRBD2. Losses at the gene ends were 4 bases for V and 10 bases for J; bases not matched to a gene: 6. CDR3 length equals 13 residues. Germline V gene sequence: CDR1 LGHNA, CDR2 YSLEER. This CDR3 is CASSPGDYEELFF. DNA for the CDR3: TGCGCCAGCAGCCCCGGGGACTACGAGGAGCTGTTTTTT.

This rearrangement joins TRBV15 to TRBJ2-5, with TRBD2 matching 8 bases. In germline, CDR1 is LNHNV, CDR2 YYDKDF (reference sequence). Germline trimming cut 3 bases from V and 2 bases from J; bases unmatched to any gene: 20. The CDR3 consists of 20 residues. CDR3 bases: TGTGCCACCAGCAGGTTCCGTGATCCGGGACTAGAAATTTTGCAAGAGACCCAGTACTTC. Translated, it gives CATSRFRDPGLEILQETQYF.

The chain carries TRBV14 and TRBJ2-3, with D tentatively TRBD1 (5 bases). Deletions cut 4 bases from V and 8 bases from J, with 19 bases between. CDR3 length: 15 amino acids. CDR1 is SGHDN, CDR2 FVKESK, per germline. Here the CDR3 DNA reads TGTGCCAGCAGCCCCTTCGACAGCTATGACCCTACGCAGTATTTT. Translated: CASSPFDSYDPTQYF.

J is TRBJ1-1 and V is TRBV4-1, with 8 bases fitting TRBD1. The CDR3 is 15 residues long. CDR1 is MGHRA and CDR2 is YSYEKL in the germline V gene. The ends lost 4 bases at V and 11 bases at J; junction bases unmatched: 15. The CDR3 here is CASSPQRTGWGLAFF. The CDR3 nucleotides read TGCGCCAGCAGCCCCCAGAGGACAGGGTGGGGTTTGGCTTTCTTT.

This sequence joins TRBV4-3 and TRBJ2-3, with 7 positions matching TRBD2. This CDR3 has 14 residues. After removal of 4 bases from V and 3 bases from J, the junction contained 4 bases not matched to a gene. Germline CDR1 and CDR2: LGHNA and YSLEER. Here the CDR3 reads CASSRGLVTDTQYF. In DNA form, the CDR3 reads TGCGCCAGCAGCCGAGGACTAGTGACAGATACGCAGTATTTT.

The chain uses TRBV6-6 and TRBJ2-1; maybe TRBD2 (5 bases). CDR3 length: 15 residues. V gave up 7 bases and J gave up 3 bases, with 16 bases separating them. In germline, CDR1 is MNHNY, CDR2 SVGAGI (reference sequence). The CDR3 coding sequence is TGTGCCAGCATCGCAACTAGAGGAAGCTACAATGAGCAGTTCTTC. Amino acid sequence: CASIATRGSYNEQFF.

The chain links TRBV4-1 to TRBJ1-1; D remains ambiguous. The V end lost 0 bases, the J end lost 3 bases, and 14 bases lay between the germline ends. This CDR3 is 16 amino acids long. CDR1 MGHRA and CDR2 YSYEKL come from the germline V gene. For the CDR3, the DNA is TGCGCCAGCAGCCAAGAAGGTCGGGAGAGTGACACTGAAGCTTTCTTT. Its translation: CASSQEGRESDTEAFF.

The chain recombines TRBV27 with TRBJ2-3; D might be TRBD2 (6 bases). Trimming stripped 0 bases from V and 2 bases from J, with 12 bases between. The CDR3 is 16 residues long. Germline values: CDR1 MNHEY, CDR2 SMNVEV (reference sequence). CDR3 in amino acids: CASSLSLGGSTDTQYF. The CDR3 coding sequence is TGTGCCAGCAGTTTATCTCTCGGGGGTTCCACAGATACGCAGTATTTT.

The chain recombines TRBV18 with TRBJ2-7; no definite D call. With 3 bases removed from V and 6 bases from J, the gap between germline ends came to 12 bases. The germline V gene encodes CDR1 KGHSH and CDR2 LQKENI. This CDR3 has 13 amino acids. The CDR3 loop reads CASSPTQWGEQYV. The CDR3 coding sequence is TGTGCCAGCTCACCGACACAATGGGGCGAGCAGTACGTC.

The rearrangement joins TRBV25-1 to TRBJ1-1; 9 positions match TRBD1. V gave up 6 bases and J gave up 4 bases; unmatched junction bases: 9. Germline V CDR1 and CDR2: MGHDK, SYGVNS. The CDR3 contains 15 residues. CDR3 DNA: TGTGCCAGCAGCCCCAACAGGGGGCAGATCACTGAAGCTTTCTTT. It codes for CASSPNRGQITEAFF.

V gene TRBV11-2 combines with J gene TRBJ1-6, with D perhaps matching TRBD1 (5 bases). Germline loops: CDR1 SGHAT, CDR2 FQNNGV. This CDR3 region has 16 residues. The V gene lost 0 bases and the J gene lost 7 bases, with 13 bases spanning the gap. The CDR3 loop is CASSLDGRGWNSPLHF. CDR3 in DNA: TGTGCCAGCAGCTTAGATGGGAGGGGATGGAATTCACCCCTCCACTTT. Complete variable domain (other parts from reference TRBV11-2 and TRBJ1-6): EAGVAQSPRYKIIEKRQSVAFWCNPISGHATLYWYQQILGQGPKLLIQFQNNGVVDDSQLPKDRFSAERLKGVDSTLKIQPAKLEDSAVYLCASSLDGRGWNSPLHFGNGTRLTVT.

In nucleotides, the CDR3 is TGTGCCAGCAGTGTTAGACACCCTAGCAATCAGCCCCAGCATTTT. It yields the protein CASSVRHPSNQPQHF. The chain couples TRBV6-1 to TRBJ1-5; D remains ambiguous. With 4 bases removed from V and 0 bases from J, the gap between germline ends came to 10 bases. The CDR3 loop spans 15 amino acids. The germline V gene encodes CDR1 MNHNS and CDR2 SASEGT.

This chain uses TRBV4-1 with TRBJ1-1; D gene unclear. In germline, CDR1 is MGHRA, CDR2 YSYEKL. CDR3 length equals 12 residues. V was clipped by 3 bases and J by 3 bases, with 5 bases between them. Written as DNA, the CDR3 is TGCGCCAGCAGCCAGGCCGACACTGAAGCTTTCTTT. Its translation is CASSQADTEAFF.

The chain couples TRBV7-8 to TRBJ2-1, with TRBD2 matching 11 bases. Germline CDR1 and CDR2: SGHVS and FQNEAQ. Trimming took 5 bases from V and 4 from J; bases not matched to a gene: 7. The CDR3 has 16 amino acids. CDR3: CASSAPGTSGYNEQFF. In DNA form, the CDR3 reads TGTGCCAGCAGCGCTCCGGGGACTAGCGGTTACAATGAGCAGTTCTTC.

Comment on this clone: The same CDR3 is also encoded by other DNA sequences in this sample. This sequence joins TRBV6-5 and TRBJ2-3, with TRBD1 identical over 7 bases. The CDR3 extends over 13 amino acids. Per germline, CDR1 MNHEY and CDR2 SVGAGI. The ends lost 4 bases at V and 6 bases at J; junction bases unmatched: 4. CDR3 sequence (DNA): TGTGCCAGCAGTTCAGACAGGGCGGATACGCAGTATTTT. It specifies CASSSDRADTQYF.

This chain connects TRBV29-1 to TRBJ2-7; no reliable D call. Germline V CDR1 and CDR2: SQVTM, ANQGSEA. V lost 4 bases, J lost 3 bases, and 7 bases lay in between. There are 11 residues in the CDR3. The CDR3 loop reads CSVASGYEQYF. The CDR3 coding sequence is TGCAGCGTTGCCAGTGGCTACGAGCAGTACTTC.

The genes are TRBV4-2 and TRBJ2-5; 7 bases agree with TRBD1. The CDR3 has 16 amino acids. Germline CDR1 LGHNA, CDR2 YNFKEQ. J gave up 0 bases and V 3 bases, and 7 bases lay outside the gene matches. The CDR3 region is CASSQLQGTYQETQYF. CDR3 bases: TGTGCCAGCAGCCAGCTACAGGGGACGTACCAAGAGACCCAGTACTTC.

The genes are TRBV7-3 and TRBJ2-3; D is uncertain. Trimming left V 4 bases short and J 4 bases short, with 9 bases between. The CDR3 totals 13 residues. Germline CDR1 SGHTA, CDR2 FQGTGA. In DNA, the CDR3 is TGTGCCAGCAGCTCACGGGTTTCAGATACGCAGTATTTT. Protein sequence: CASSSRVSDTQYF. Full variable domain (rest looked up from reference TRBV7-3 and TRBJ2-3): GAGVSQTPSNKVTEKGKYVELRCDPISGHTALYWYRQSLGQGPEFLIYFQGTGAADDSGLPNDRFFAVRPEGSVSTLKIQRTERGDSAVYLCASSSRVSDTQYFGPGTRLTVL.

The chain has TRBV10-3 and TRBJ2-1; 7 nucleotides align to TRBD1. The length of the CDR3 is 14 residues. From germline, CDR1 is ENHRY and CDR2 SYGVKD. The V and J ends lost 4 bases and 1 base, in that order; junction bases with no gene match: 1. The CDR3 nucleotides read TGTGCCATCAGTGGGACAGGTTCCTACAATGAGCAGTTCTTC. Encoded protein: CAISGTGSYNEQFF.

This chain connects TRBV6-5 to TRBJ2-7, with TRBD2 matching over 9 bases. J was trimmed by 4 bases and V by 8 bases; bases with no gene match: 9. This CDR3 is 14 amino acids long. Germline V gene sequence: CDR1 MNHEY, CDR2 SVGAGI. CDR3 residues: CASRGGTSLYEQYF. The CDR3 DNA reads TGTGCCAGCCGGGGCGGGACTAGCTTATACGAGCAGTACTTC.

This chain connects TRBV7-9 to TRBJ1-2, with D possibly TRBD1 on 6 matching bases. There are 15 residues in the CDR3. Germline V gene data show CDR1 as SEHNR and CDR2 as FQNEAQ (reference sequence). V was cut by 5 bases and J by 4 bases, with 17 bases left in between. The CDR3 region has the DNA TGTGCCAGCAGCCAACCTAAGACAGGAATCTATGGCTACACCTTC. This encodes CASSQPKTGIYGYTF.

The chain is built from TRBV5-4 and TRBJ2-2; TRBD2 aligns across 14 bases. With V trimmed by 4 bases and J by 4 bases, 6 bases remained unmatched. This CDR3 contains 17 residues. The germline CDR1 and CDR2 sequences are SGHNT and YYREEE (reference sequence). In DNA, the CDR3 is TGTGCCAGCAGCGACCGGACTAGCGGGGGGCGCACCGGGGAGCTGTTTTTT. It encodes CASSDRTSGGRTGELFF.

CDR3 bases: TGCGCCAGCAGCCAAGAGCTAGCGGCATACGAGCAGTACTTC. This encodes CASSQELAAYEQYF. The J gene is TRBJ2-7, the V gene TRBV4-1; 7 bases are a match to TRBD2. Trimming removed 0 bases from V and 4 bases from J; junction bases left unmatched: 3. This CDR3 has 14 amino acids. In germline, CDR1 is MGHRA, CDR2 YSYEKL.

Here the CDR3 reads CASSPRTGGVSGNTIYF. The CDR3 region has the DNA TGCGCCAGCAGCCCCAGGACAGGGGGAGTATCTGGAAACACCATATATTTT. The chain is built from TRBV5-1 and TRBJ1-3, with 10 nucleotides matching TRBD1. The CDR3 consists of 17 residues. Per the germline V gene, CDR1 is SGHRS and CDR2 is YFSETQ. Losses at the gene ends were 4 bases for V and 1 base for J; bases not matched to a gene: 8.

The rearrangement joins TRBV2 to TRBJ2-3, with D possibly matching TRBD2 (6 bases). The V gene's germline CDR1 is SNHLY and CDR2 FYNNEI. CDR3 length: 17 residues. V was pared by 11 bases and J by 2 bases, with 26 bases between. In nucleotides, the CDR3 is TGTGCCTTTGGGACGGGGGAGGACTACCCTTACACAGATACGCAGTATTTT. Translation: CAFGTGEDYPYTDTQYF.

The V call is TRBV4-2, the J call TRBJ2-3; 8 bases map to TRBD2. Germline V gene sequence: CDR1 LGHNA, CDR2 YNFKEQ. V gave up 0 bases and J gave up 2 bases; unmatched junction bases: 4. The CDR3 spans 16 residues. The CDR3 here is CASSQDTGGPTDTQYF. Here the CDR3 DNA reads TGTGCCAGCAGCCAAGACACGGGGGGGCCCACAGATACGCAGTATTTT.

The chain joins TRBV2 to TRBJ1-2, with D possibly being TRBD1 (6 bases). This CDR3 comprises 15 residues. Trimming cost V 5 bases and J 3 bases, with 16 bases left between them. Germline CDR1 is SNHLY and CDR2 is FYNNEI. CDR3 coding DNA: TGTGCCAGCAGTCCAGTCGGGACATCTGACTATGGCTACACCTTC. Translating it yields CASSPVGTSDYGYTF. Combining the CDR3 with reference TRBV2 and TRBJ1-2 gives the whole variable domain EPEVTQTPSHQVTQMGQEVILRCVPISNHLYFYWYRQILGQKVEFLVSFYNNEISEKSEIFDDQFSVERPDGSNFTLKIRSTKLEDSAMYFCASSPVGTSDYGYTFGSGTRLTVV.